The sequence of this T cell receptor (beta chain) was determined in a study of CD8 T cells in ankylosing spondylitis. This clonotype has more than one count but fewer than ten. The antigen is unknown. Mismatch with germline at one junction end may stem from a read error. Notes on the study in general: A motif of 7 or 8 highly homologous TCR beta variants was seen as apparently characteristic of ankylosing spondylitis blood.

Each TCR beta library was made by quantitative 5'-RACE that incorporated molecular barcodes. TCRdb reanalysed the 5' RACE reads using MiXCR and keeps one entry per CDR3 protein. The sample records 450,000 or so distinct CDR3 sequences, about 24% being singletons. Germline V gives CDR1 SGHTA, CDR2 FQGNSA. The CDR3 covers 13 residues. The chain couples TRBV7-2 to TRBJ2-5; no clear D gene. Source material: blood, either unsorted or a sorted T cell fraction (not recorded which). The clonotype originates from a male donor with ankylosing spondylitis. The CDR3 DNA sequence: TGTGCCAGCAGCCCTCCTATTCAAGGGACCCAGTACTTC. Translating gives CASSPPIQGTQYF.